These 21 T cell receptor beta chains originate from one sample sequenced in a study of neoadjuvant anti-PD-1 for oral cavity cancer. Measured with immunoSEQ multiplex PCR; TCRdb has only the in-frame clones, and not every one. The sample lists some 70,000 clones; about 85% were seen once. The time point is: after neoadjuvant nivolumab, at surgical resection. The sequencing here drew on PBMCs, taken after nivolumab (anti-PD-1) treatment. The receptors come from a person between 35 and 79 years old with oral cavity squamous cell carcinoma.

The chain uses TRBV7-3 and TRBJ1-5, with a weak D call TRBD1 (6 bases). The CDR3 runs to 12 residues. V was shortened by 11 bases and J by 2 bases, with 10 bases between the two germline ends. Germline CDR1 is SGHTA and CDR2 is FQGTGA. The CDR3 DNA is TGTGCCGGTCGGACAGGCAATCAGCCCCAGCATTTT. Amino acid sequence: CAGRTGNQPQHF.

This clone was counted a single time. The chain recombines TRBV7-7 with TRBJ2-5; D may match TRBD1 or TRBD2 (6 bases each). The CDR3 length is 13 residues. Germline lookup yields CDR1 SSHAT and CDR2 FNYEAQ (reference sequence). The CDR3 is CASGPQGQETQYF. The CDR3 DNA reads TGTGCTAGCGGCCCCCAGGGGCAAGAGACCCAGTACTTC.

The genes are TRBV28 and TRBJ2-7; D unclear. This CDR3 contains 13 residues. CDR1 is MDHEN and CDR2 is SYDVKM in the germline V gene. V was pared by 3 bases and J by 2 bases, with 8 bases between. Here the CDR3 DNA reads TGTGCCAGCAGTTTTACTACTACCTACGAGCAGTACTTC. This encodes CASSFTTTYEQYF.

The chain carries TRBV2 and TRBJ2-5; 10 bases map to TRBD2. Germline V lookup: CDR1 SNHLY, CDR2 FYNNEI. The CDR3 sequence is 16 residues long. The ends lost 1 base at V and 3 bases at J; junction bases unmatched: 5. CDR3 residues: CASSEDLGLAEETQYF. CDR3 bases: TGTGCCAGCAGTGAAGATCTAGGACTAGCGGAAGAGACCCAGTACTTC.

This chain joins TRBV30 and TRBJ2-3; TRBD1 aligns across 8 bases. The CDR3 spans 14 residues. Germline V CDR1 and CDR2: GTSNPN, SVGIG (reference sequence). V shed 7 bases, J shed 2 bases, and the junction held 8 bases outside the gene matches. The CDR3 bases are TGTGCCTCGTCCCAGGGGGCACTCACAGATACGCAGTATTTT. This sequence encodes CASSQGALTDTQYF.

The chain employs TRBV7-2 and TRBJ2-7; D remains unclear. CDR1 and CDR2 (germline): SGHTA, FQGNSA. Trimming pared 3 bases from V and 4 bases from J, leaving 7 bases between. This CDR3 has 12 amino acids. The CDR3 sequence: CASSFPGYEQYF. The CDR3 DNA sequence: TGTGCCAGCAGCTTCCCCGGGTACGAGCAGTACTTC.

The V gene is TRBV10-1, the J gene TRBJ2-3; no firm D call. The CDR3 is 13 residues long. Trimming shortened V by 4 bases and J by 1 base, and 6 bases separated the two germline ends. Germline CDR1 WNHNN, CDR2 SYGVQD (reference sequence). The DNA of the CDR3 is TGCGCCAGCAGTGCGGTGGGCACAGATACGCAGTATTTT. Amino acids: CASSAVGTDTQYF.

This clone appeared a single time. This chain uses TRBV5-8 with TRBJ2-5, with TRBD2 matching over 7 bases. The trim removed 4 bases at V and 4 bases at J, leaving 10 bases unmatched. Germline V gives CDR1 SGHTS, CDR2 YDEGEE. The CDR3 has 15 amino acids. The CDR3 region has the DNA TGTGCCAGCAGCCACCCGGGCGGGAGTGGAGAGACCCAGTACTTC. This translates into CASSHPGGSGETQYF.

The chain has TRBV27 and TRBJ2-5; TRBD1 matches 9 bases. The V gene end was trimmed by 6 bases and the J gene end by 7 bases; junction bases not matched to a gene: 9. Germline loops: CDR1 MNHEY, CDR2 SMNVEV (reference sequence). This CDR3 contains 14 residues. The CDR3 sequence: CASSSGQGWGTQYF. The DNA for the CDR3 is TGTGCCAGCAGCTCCGGACAGGGGTGGGGGACCCAGTACTTC.

The chain combines TRBV9 with TRBJ2-5; D gene ambiguous. CDR1 and CDR2 from the germline V gene are SGDLS and YYNGEE. The CDR3 extends over 14 amino acids. Trimming pared 1 base from V and 5 bases from J, leaving 12 bases between. The CDR3 here is CASSVTSNVETQYF. CDR3 nucleotide sequence: TGTGCCAGCAGCGTAACAAGTAATGTCGAGACCCAGTACTTC.

This sequence joins TRBV2 and TRBJ1-2; tentatively, D is TRBD1 (6 bases). The germline V and J ends were trimmed by 7 bases and 7 bases, with 19 bases remaining between them. Germline assignment: CDR1 SNHLY and CDR2 FYNNEI. The CDR3 length is 14 residues. CDR3 residues: CASTLRMGAGGYTF. DNA for the CDR3: TGTGCCAGCACCCTCCGGATGGGGGCTGGTGGCTACACCTTC.

V usage is TRBV19 and J usage is TRBJ2-1, with 16 bases that match TRBD2. The CDR3 has 16 amino acids. CDR1 is LNHDA, CDR2 SQIVND, per germline (reference sequence). The V and J ends lost 7 bases and 6 bases, in that order; junction bases with no gene match: 6. CDR3 residues: CASTAGTSGRVNEQFF. The CDR3 DNA is TGTGCCAGTACGGCCGGGACTAGCGGGAGGGTCAATGAGCAGTTCTTC.

This rearrangement joins TRBV5-8 to TRBJ1-5; D possibly corresponds to TRBD1 (5 bases). Germline CDR1 is SGHTS and CDR2 is YDEGEE. V was trimmed by 0 bases and J by 4 bases, leaving 11 bases between them. There are 15 residues in the CDR3. CDR3 in DNA: TGTGCCAGCAGCTTGGCTTGGGGGGGAAATCAGCCCCAGCATTTT. Translating gives CASSLAWGGNQPQHF.

This clone appeared a single time. This chain uses TRBV7-2 with TRBJ2-7, with D unresolved. Trimming removed 2 bases at V and 3 bases at J, with 11 bases between. CDR1 is SGHTA, CDR2 FQGNSA, per germline. CDR3 size: 14 residues. CDR3 nucleotide sequence: TGTGCCAGCAGCTTAAACCCCCCAGACTACGAGCAGTACTTC. It encodes CASSLNPPDYEQYF.

The J gene is TRBJ1-1, the V gene TRBV7-9; D uncertain. The V and J ends lost 1 base and 6 bases respectively, with 6 bases between them. The CDR3 has 12 residues. From germline, CDR1 is SEHNR and CDR2 FQNEAQ (reference sequence). The CDR3 region is CASSLGWAEAFF. CDR3 nucleotide sequence: TGTGCCAGCAGCTTAGGGTGGGCTGAAGCTTTCTTT.

This CDR3 is CASSQDLGFGNQPQHF. DNA of the CDR3: TGTGCCAGCAGCCAAGATTTGGGGTTTGGCAATCAGCCCCAGCATTTT. The chain recombines TRBV4-2 with TRBJ1-5, with D hard to call. Germline loops: CDR1 LGHNA, CDR2 YNFKEQ. This CDR3 has 16 amino acids. The V and J ends lost 0 bases and 2 bases respectively, with 11 bases between them.

V is TRBV18 and J is TRBJ1-1, with D uncertain. V was pared by 2 bases and J by 1 base, with 8 bases between. Per the germline V gene, CDR1 is KGHSH and CDR2 is LQKENI. This CDR3 has 14 residues. CDR3 region: CASSPNRQNTEAFF. CDR3 coding DNA: TGTGCCAGCTCACCAAACAGACAGAACACTGAAGCTTTCTTT.

This chain connects TRBV7-9 to TRBJ2-2, with no clear D. There are 15 residues in the CDR3. The germline CDR1 and CDR2 sequences are SEHNR and FQNEAQ (reference sequence). The V end lost 3 bases, the J end lost 4 bases, and 12 bases lay between the germline ends. CDR3 loop: CASSFQVDPTGELFF. The CDR3 nucleotides read TGTGCCAGCAGCTTCCAGGTAGATCCCACCGGGGAGCTGTTTTTT.

V is TRBV21-1 and J is TRBJ1-1. TRBV21-1 is designated a pseudogene. The CDR3 is made up of 12 amino acids. CDR3 protein: CASSNGNTEAFF. DNA for the CDR3: TGTGCCAGCAGCAACGGGAACACTGAAGCTTTCTTT.

CDR3 in DNA: TGCAGCGTTGTGCCGGAGGACACTGAAGCTTTCTTT. This translates into CSVVPEDTEAFF. The gene calls are TRBV29-1 and TRBJ1-1; D is uncertain. This CDR3 comprises 12 residues. CDR1 is SQVTM, CDR2 ANQGSEA, per germline. V lost 4 bases, J lost 3 bases, and 9 bases lay in between.

This clone showed up just once. V and J are TRBV4-1 and TRBJ1-5; D remains ambiguous. Trimming removed 0 bases from V and 5 bases from J, with 14 bases in between. The CDR3 spans 16 residues. Germline V gene sequence: CDR1 MGHRA, CDR2 YSYEKL. The CDR3 sequence: CASSQEGSRVDQPQHF. In nucleotides, the CDR3 is TGCGCCAGCAGCCAAGAAGGGTCGAGGGTCGATCAGCCCCAGCATTTT.